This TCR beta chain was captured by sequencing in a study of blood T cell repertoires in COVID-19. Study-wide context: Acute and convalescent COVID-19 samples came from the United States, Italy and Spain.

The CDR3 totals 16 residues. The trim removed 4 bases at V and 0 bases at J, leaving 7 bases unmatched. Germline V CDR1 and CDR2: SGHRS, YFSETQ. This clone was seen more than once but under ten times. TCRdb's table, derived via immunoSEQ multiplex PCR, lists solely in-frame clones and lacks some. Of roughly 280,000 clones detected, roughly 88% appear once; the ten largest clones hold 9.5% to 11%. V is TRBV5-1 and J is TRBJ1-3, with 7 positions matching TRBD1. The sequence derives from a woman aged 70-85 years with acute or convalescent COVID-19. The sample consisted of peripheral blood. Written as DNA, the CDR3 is TGCGCCAGCAGCCCCGGGACAGCCAACTCTGGAAACACCATATATTTT. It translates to CASSPGTANSGNTIYF.